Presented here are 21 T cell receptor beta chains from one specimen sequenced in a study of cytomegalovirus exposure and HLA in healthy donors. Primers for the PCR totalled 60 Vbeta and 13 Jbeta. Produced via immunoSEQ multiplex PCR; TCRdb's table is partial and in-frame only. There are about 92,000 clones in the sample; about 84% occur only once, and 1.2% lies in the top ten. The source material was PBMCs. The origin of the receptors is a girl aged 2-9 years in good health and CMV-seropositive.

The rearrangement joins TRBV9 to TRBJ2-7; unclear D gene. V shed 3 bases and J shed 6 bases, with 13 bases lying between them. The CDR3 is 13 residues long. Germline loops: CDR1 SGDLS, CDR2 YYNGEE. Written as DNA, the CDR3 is TGTGCCAGCAGCGACTGGGTCTCGGGCGAGCAGTACTTC. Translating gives CASSDWVSGEQYF.

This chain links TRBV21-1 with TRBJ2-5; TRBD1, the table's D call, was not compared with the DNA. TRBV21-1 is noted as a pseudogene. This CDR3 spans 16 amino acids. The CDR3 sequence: CASSKRDRGWAETQYF. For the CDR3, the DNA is TGTGCCAGCAGCAAAAGGGACAGGGGTTGGGCAGAGACCCAGTACTTC.

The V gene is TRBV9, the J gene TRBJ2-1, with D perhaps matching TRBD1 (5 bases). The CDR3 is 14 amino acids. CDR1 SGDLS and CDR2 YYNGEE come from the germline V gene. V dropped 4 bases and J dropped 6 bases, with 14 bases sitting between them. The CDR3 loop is CASSPSDSINEQFF. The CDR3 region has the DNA TGTGCCAGCAGCCCTTCCGACAGTATCAATGAGCAGTTCTTC.

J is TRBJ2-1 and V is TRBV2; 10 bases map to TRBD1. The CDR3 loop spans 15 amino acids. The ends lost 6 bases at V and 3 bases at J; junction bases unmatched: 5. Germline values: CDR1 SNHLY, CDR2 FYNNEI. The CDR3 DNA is TGTGCCAGCAGGGCGACAGGGGGCAGCTACAATGAGCAGTTCTTC. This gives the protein CASRATGGSYNEQFF.

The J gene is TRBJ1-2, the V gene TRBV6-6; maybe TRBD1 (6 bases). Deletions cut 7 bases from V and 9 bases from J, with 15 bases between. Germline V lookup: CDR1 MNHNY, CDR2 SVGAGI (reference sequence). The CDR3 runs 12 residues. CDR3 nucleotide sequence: TGTGCCAGCAAGAACAGGGACGAGTGCTACACCTTC. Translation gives CASKNRDECYTF.

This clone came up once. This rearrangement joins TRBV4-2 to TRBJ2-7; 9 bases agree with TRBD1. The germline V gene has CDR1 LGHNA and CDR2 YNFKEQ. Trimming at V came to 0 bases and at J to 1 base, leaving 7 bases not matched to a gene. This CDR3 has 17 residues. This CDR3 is CASSQDQGQGESYEQYF. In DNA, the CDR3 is TGTGCCAGCAGCCAAGATCAGGGACAGGGTGAGTCCTACGAGCAGTACTTC.

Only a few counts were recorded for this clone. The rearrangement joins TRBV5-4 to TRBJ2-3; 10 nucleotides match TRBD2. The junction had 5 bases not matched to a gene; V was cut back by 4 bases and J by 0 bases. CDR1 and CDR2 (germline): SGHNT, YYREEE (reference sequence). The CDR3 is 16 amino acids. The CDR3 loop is CASSPGTSASTDTQYF. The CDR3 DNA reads TGTGCCAGCAGCCCTGGGACTAGCGCGAGCACAGATACGCAGTATTTT. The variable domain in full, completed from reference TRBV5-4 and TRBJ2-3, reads ETGVTQSPTHLIKTRGQQVTLRCSSQSGHNTVSWYQQALGQGPQFIFQYYREEENGRGNFPPRFSGLQFPNYSSELNVNALELDDSALYLCASSPGTSASTDTQYFGPGTRLTVL.

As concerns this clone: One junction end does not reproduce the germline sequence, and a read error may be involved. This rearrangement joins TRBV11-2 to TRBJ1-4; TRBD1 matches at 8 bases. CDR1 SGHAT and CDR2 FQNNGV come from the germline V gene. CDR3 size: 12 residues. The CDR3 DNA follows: TGTGCCAGCAGCCTAGACAGGGGAACTCTGTTTTTT. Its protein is CASSLDRGTLFF.

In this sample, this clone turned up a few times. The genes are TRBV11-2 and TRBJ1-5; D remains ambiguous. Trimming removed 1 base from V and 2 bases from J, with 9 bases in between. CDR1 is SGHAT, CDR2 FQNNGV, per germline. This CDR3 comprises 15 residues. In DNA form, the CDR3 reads TGTGCCAGCAGCTTAGGGACCGGGGGCAATCAGCCCCAGCATTTT. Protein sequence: CASSLGTGGNQPQHF.

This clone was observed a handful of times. In nucleotides, the CDR3 is TGTGCCAGCAGTGAACTAGACCCACCGAACACTGAAGCTTTCTTT. It yields the protein CASSELDPPNTEAFF. This chain links TRBV2 with TRBJ1-1; D remains unclear. Germline-derived CDR1 and CDR2 are SNHLY and FYNNEI. Between the trimmed V and J ends, which lost 2 bases and 1 base, there was a span of 11 bases. The CDR3 runs to 15 residues.

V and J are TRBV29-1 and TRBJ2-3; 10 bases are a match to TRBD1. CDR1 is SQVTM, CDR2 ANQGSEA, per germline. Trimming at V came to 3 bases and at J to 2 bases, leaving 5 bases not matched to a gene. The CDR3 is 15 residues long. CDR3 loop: CSVDDRGPITDTQYF. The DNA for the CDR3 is TGCAGCGTTGATGACAGGGGGCCGATCACAGATACGCAGTATTTT.

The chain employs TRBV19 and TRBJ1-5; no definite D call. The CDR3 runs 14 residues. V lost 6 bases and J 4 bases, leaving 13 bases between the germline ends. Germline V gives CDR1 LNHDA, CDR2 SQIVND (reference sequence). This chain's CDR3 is CASSFGRGNQPQHF. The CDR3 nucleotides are TGTGCCAGTAGCTTTGGGCGGGGAAATCAGCCCCAGCATTTT.

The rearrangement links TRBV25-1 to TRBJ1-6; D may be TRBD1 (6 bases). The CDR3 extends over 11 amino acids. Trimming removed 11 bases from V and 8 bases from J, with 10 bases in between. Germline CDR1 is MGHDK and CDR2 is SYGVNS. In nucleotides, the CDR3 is TGTGCCTCCAGACAGGATTCACCCCTCCACTTT. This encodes CASRQDSPLHF.

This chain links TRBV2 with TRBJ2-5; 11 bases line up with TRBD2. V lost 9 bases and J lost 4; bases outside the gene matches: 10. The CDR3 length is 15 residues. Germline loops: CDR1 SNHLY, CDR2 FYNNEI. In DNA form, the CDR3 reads TGTGCCAGGACGACTAGCGGGATTTCGGGAGAGACCCAGTACTTC. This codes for CARTTSGISGETQYF.

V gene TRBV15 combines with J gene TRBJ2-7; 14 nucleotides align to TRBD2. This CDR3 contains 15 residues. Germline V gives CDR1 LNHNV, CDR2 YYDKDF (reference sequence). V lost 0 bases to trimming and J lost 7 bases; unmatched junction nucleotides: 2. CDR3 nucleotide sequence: TGTGCCACCAGCAGAGAGGGACTAGCGGGAGTAGAGCAGTACTTC. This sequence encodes CATSREGLAGVEQYF.

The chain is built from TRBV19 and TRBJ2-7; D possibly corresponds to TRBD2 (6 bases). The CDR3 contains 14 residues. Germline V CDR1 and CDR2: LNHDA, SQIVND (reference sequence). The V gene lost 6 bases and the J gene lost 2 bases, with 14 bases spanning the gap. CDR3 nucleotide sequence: TGTGCCAGTAGCGATGGAGGGGTCCCCTACGAGCAGTACTTC. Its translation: CASSDGGVPYEQYF. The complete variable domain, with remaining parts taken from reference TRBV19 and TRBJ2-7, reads DGGITQSPKYLFRKEGQNVTLSCEQNLNHDAMYWYRQDPGQGLRLIYYSQIVNDFQKGDIAEGYSVSREKKESFPLTVTSAQKNPTAFYLCASSDGGVPYEQYFGPGTRLTVT.

The chain's CDR3 is CASSVVSNSYEQYF. CDR3 coding DNA: TGTGCCAGCAGCGTAGTTAGCAATTCCTACGAGCAGTACTTC. This chain links TRBV9 with TRBJ2-7; D gene uncertain. This CDR3 spans 14 amino acids. The V gene lost 0 bases and the J gene lost 1 base, with 8 bases spanning the gap. The germline CDR1 and CDR2 sequences are SGDLS and YYNGEE. Drawing the rest from reference TRBV9 and TRBJ2-7, the complete variable domain is DSGVTQTPKHLITATGQRVTLRCSPRSGDLSVYWYQQSLDQGLQFLIQYYNGEERAKGNILERFSAQQFPDLHSELNLSSLELGDSALYFCASSVVSNSYEQYFGPGTRLTVT.

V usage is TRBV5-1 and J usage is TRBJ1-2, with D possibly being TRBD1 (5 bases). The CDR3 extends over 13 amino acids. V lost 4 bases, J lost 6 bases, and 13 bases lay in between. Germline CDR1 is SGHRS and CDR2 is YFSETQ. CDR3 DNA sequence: TGCGCCAGCAGCCTTGGGGGGTCTGATGGCTACACCTTC. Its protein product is CASSLGGSDGYTF.

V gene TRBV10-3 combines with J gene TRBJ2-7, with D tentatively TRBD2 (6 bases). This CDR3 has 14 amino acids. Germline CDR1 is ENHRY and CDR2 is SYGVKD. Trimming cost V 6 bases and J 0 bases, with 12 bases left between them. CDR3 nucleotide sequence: TGTGCCATCAGCGACCCCGGGAGCTCCTACGAGCAGTACTTC. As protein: CAISDPGSSYEQYF.

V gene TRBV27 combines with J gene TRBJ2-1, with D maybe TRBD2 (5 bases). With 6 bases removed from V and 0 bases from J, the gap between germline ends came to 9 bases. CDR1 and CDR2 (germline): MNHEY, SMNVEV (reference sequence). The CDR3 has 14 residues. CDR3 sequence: CASRPGSSYNEQFF. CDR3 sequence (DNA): TGTGCCAGCAGACCGGGGAGCTCCTACAATGAGCAGTTCTTC.

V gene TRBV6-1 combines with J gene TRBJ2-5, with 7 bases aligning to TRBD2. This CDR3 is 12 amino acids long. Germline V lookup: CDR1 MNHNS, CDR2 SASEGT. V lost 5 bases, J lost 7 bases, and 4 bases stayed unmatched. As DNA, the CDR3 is TGTGCCAGCAGTAGAGGGGAGGGGACCCAGTACTTC. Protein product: CASSRGEGTQYF.